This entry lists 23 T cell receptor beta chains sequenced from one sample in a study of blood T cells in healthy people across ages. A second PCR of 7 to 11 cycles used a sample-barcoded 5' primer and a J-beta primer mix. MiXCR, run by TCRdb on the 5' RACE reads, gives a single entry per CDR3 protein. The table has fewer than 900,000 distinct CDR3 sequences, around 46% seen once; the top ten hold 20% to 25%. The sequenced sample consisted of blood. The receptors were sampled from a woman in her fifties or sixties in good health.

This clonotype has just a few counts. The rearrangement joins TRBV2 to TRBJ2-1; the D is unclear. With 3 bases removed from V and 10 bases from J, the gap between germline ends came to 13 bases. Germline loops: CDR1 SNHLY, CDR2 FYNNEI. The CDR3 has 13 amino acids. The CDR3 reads CASSEPFEVEQFF. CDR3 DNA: TGTGCCAGCAGTGAGCCGTTTGAGGTGGAGCAGTTCTTC.

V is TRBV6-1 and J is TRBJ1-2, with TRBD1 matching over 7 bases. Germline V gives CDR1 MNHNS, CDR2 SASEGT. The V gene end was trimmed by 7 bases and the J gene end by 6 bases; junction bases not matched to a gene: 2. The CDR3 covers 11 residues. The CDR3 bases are TGTGCCAGCACCCAGGGGGATGGCTACACCTTC. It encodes CASTQGDGYTF.

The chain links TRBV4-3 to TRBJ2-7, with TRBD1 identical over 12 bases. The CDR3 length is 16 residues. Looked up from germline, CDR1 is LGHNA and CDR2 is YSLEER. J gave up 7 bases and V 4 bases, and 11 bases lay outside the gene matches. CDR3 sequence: CASSREGTGGYNEQYF. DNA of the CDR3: TGCGCCAGCAGCCGAGAGGGGACAGGGGGCTACAATGAGCAGTACTTC.

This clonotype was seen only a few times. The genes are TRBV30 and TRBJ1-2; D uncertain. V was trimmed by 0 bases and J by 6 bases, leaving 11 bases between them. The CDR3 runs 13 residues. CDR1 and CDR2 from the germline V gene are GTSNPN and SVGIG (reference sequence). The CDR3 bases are TGTGCCTGGAGTGTACTAGGTCAGCATGGCTACACCTTC. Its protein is CAWSVLGQHGYTF.

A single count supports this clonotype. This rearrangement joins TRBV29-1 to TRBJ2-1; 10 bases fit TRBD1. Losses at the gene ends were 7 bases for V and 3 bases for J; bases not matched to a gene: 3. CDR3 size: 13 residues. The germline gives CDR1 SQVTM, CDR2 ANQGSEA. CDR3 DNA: TGCAGCGGCAGGACAGGGGGCTACAATGAGCAGTTCTTC. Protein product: CSGRTGGYNEQFF.

In DNA form, the CDR3 reads TGTGCCAGCAGTGGTCTAGCGGGCCTCACAGATACGCAGTATTTT. Translating gives CASSGLAGLTDTQYF. The chain links TRBV6-1 to TRBJ2-3; TRBD2 agrees at 8 bases. V was pared by 4 bases and J by 2 bases, with 5 bases of the junction left unmatched. Germline CDR1 reads MNHNS; CDR2 reads SASEGT. CDR3 length equals 15 residues.

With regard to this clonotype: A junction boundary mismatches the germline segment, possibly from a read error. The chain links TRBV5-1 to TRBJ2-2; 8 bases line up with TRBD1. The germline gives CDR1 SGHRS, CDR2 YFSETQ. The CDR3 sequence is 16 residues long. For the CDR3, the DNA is TGCGCCAGCACCTTGTCTGGACAGGGTAACACCGGGGAGCTGTTTTTT. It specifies CASTLSGQGNTGELFF.

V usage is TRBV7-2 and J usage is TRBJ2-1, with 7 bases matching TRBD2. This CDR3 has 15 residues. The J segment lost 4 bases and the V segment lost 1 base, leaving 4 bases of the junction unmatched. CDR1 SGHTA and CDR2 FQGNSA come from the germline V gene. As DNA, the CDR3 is TGTGCCAGCAGCTTAGAGGCTAGCGGTTACAATGAGCAGTTCTTC. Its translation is CASSLEASGYNEQFF.

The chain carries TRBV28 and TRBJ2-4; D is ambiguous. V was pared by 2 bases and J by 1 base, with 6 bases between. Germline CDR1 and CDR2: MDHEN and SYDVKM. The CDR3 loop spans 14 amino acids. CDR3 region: CASSLRQAKNIQYF. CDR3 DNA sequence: TGTGCCAGCAGTTTAAGGCAGGCCAAAAACATTCAGTACTTC.

The CDR3 region has the DNA TGTGCCAGCAGCCGCAGGGTCACTGAAGCTTTCTTT. Protein sequence: CASSRRVTEAFF. The J gene is TRBJ1-1, the V gene TRBV3-1, with D tentatively TRBD1 (5 bases). V was clipped by 4 bases and J by 4 bases, with 7 bases between them. The germline V gene has CDR1 LGHDT and CDR2 YNNKEL (reference sequence). The CDR3 sequence is 12 residues long.

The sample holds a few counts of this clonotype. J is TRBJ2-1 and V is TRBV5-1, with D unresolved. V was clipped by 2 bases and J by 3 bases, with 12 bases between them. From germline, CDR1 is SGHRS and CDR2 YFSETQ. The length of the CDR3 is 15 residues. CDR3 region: CASSFETQFYNEQFF. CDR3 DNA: TGCGCCAGCAGCTTCGAGACCCAATTCTACAATGAGCAGTTCTTC.

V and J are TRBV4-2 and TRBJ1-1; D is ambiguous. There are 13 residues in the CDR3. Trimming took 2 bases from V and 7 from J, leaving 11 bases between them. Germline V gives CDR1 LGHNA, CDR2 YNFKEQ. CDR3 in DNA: TGTGCCAGCAGCCAATCCTCGGGAGGTGAAGCTTTCTTT. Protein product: CASSQSSGGEAFF.

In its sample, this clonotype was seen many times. The CDR3 DNA follows: TGCAGCGTTGACCTCCTGTCGGATACGCAGTATTTT. It encodes CSVDLLSDTQYF. This chain joins TRBV29-1 and TRBJ2-3, with D uncertain. The germline gives CDR1 SQVTM, CDR2 ANQGSEA. The CDR3 has 12 residues. V lost 3 bases to trimming and J lost 6 bases, with 10 bases between them.

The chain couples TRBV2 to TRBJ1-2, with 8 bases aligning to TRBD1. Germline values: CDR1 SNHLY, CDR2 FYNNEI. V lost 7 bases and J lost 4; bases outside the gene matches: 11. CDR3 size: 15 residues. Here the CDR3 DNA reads TGTGCCAGCAAAAAGGGACAGGTCGCCGGCTATGGCTACACCTTC. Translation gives CASKKGQVAGYGYTF.

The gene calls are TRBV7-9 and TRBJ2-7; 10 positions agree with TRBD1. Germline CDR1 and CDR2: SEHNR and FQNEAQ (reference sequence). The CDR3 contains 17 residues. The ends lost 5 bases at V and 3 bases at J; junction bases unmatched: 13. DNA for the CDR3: TGTGCCAGCAGCCTCCAGATGGGGACAGGGGTTTTCTACGAGCAGTACTTC. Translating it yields CASSLQMGTGVFYEQYF.

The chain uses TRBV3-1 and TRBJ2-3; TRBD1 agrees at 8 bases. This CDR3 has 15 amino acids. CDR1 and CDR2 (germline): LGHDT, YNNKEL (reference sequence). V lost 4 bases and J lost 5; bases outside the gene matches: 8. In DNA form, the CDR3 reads TGTGCCAGCAGCCTCGGACAGGGTTCCGAAGATACGCAGTATTTT. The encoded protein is CASSLGQGSEDTQYF.

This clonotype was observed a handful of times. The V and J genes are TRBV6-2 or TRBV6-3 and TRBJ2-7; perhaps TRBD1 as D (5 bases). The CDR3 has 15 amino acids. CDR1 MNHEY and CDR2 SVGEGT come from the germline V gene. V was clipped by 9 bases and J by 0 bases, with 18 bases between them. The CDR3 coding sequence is TGTGCCAGTCAACTCAGGGATTATCACTCCTACGAGCAGTACTTC. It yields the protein CASQLRDYHSYEQYF.

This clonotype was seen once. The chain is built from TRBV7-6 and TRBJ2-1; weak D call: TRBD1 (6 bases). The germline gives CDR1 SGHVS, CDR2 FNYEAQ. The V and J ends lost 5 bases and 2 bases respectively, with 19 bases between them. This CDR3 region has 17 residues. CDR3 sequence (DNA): TGTGCCAGCAGCCCTACCGCCGGGGCAGGGGCCTACAATGAGCAGTTCTTC. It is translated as CASSPTAGAGAYNEQFF.

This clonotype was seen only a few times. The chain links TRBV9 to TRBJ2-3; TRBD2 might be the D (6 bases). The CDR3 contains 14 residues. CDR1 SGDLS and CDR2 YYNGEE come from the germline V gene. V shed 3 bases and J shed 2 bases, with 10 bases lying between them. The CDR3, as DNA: TGTGCCAGCAGCGGCGGGATTTCCACAGATACGCAGTATTTT. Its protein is CASSGGISTDTQYF.

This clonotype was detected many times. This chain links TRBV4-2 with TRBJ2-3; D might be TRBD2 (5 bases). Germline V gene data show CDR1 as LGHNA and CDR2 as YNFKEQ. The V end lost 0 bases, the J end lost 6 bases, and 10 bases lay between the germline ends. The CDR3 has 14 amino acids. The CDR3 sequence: CASSQEDRRDTQYF. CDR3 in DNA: TGTGCCAGCAGCCAAGAGGATAGGAGGGATACGCAGTATTTT.

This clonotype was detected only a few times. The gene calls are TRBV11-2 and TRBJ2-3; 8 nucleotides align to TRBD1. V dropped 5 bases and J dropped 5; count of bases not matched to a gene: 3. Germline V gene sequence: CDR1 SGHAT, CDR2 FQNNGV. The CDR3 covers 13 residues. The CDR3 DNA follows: TGTGCCAGCAGCCCCGACAGGGGAGATACGCAGTATTTT. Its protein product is CASSPDRGDTQYF.

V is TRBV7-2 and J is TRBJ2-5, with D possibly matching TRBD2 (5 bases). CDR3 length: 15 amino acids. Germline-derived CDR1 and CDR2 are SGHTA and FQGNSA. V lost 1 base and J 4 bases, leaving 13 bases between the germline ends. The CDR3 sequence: CASSLEGVGIETQYF. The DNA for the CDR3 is TGTGCCAGCAGCTTAGAGGGAGTTGGGATAGAGACCCAGTACTTC.

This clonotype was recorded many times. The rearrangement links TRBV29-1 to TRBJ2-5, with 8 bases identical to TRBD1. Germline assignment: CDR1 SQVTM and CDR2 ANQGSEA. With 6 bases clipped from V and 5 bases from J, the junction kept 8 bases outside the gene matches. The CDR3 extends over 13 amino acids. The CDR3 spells CSVPGQGRETQYF. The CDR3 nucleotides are TGCAGCGTCCCCGGACAGGGTCGGGAGACCCAGTACTTC.